One and the same sample provided the 4 T cell receptor beta chains below, sequenced in a study of cytotoxic CD8 clonotypes in ibrutinib-treated CLL. TCRdb's copy holds only in-frame clones and misses some; the assay was immunoSEQ multiplex PCR. This table has roughly 200,000 clones, 70% appearing once. The sequenced sample was PBMCs, obtained after 12 months of ibrutinib treatment. The origin of the receptors is a human donor with chronic lymphocytic leukemia.

The V gene is TRBV27, the J gene TRBJ2-7, with D unclear. The CDR3 consists of 13 residues. The V end was cut by 3 bases, the J end by 1 base, with 7 bases between. The germline CDR1 and CDR2 sequences are MNHEY and SMNVEV (reference sequence). The CDR3 nucleotides are TGTGCCAGCAGTTTGGACCGGTCCTACGAGCAGTACTTC. Amino acid sequence: CASSLDRSYEQYF.

The genes are TRBV12-5 and TRBJ2-1; weak D call: TRBD2 (6 bases). Germline CDR1 LGHNT, CDR2 FRNRAP. V was shortened by 3 bases and J by 5 bases, with 11 bases between the two germline ends. CDR3 length equals 14 residues. CDR3 nucleotide sequence: TGTGCTAGTGGTTTAGGAGGGAGCCACAATGAGCAGTTCTTC. Its translation is CASGLGGSHNEQFF.

The V gene is TRBV5-1, the J gene TRBJ2-7; 11 bases fit TRBD1. Germline CDR1 is SGHRS and CDR2 is YFSETQ. CDR3 length: 15 residues. Trimming removed 3 bases from V and 5 bases from J; junction bases left unmatched: 7. Here the CDR3 DNA reads TGCGCCAGCAGCTCCTGGACAGGGGGCATAAACGAGCAGTACTTC. This sequence encodes CASSSWTGGINEQYF.

The CDR3 spells CASGNRDTLAYEQYF. In nucleotides, the CDR3 is TGTGCCAGCGGTAACCGGGACACCTTAGCCTACGAGCAGTACTTC. V gene TRBV6-5 combines with J gene TRBJ2-7; maybe TRBD1 (6 bases). This CDR3 spans 15 amino acids. From germline, CDR1 is MNHEY and CDR2 SVGAGI. V lost 8 bases and J 2 bases, leaving 19 bases between the germline ends.